Listed below are T cell receptor beta chains from one sample, sequenced in a study of spatial heterogeneity in lung cancer. Each CDR3 protein is one row after TCRdb ran MiXCR on the 5' RACE reads. The sample carries 90,000 to 95,000 distinct CDR3 sequences, about 12% recorded once. The sample was PBMCs, taken at surgery. These receptors came from a male donor with early-stage non-small cell lung cancer. CDR3s include the opening cysteine and the closing phenylalanine or tryptophan. D genes are given only for firm matches. Size tells how often a clone was seen (once, few, many) or the class of an expanded clone, and some rows leave it out.

.	TRBV29-1	.	TRBJ2-5	CSVVGQKETQYF	TGCAGCGTGGTAGGACAGAAAGAGACCCAGTACTTC
.	TRBV20-1	few	TRBJ1-3	CSAPLRESGNTIYF	TGCAGTGCACCGCTCAGGGAGTCTGGAAACACCATATATTTT
.	TRBV4-3	few	TRBJ1-1	CASSQEGGWAFF	TGCGCCAGCAGCCAAGAGGGGGGATGGGCTTTCTTT
.	TRBV7-2	.	TRBJ2-5	CASSLGPFQETQYF	TGTGCCAGCAGCTTAGGTCCGTTTCAAGAGACCCAGTACTTC
TRBD1	TRBV5-1	few	TRBJ2-5	CASSLTGGIQETQYF	TGCGCCAGCAGCTTAACAGGGGGCATACAAGAGACCCAGTACTTC
TRBD2	TRBV7-2	few	TRBJ2-5	CASSPTRLAGGETQYF	TGTGCCAGCAGCCCCACTAGACTAGCGGGAGGAGAGACCCAGTACTTC
TRBD1	TRBV5-6	many	TRBJ2-4	CASSLTRDSKNIQYF	TGTGCCAGCAGCTTGACTAGGGACAGCAAAAACATTCAGTACTTC
TRBD2	TRBV5-5	many	TRBJ2-7	CASSLAGTSGYEQYF	TGTGCCAGCAGCTTGGCCGGGACTAGCGGATACGAGCAGTACTTC
TRBD1	TRBV11-2	.	TRBJ1-5	CASSLATGTGGHQPQHF	TGTGCCAGCAGCTTAGCCACCGGGACAGGGGGCCATCAGCCCCAGCATTTT
TRBD2	TRBV20-1	.	TRBJ2-1	CSAIKPQGGGNEQFF	TGCAGTGCCATTAAACCCCAGGGCGGGGGGAATGAGCAGTTCTTC
TRBD1	TRBV10-3	many	TRBJ2-7	CAISTGQVSGYEQYF	TGTGCCATCAGCACAGGACAGGTGTCGGGGTACGAGCAGTACTTC
.	TRBV6-2/TRBV6-3	.	TRBJ2-3	CASSHSTEGTQYF	TGTGCCAGCAGTCACTCGACCGAGGGTACGCAGTATTTT
TRBD1	TRBV6-2/TRBV6-3	.	TRBJ2-7	CASSSPGTGWTYEQYF	TGTGCCAGCAGTTCCCCGGGGACAGGTTGGACCTACGAGCAGTACTTC
.	TRBV7-2	.	TRBJ2-3	CASSLQTVSQDTQYF	TGTGCCAGCAGCCTACAAACGGTCTCGCAGGATACGCAGTATTTT
TRBD1	TRBV29-1	.	TRBJ2-2	CSVAGQGNTGELFF	TGCAGCGTAGCGGGACAGGGAAACACCGGGGAGCTGTTTTTT
.	TRBV20-1	.	TRBJ1-1	CSASLQGGPTEAFF	TGCAGTGCTAGTCTACAGGGTGGTCCTACTGAAGCTTTCTTT
.	TRBV29-1	.	TRBJ2-7	CSVEDRGVYEQYF	TGCAGCGTTGAAGATCGCGGGGTGTACGAGCAGTACTTC
.	TRBV29-1	many	TRBJ1-1	CSVELRKADTEAFF	TGCAGCGTGGAGTTGAGGAAGGCAGACACTGAAGCTTTCTTT
.	TRBV7-2	.	TRBJ2-7	CASSLVSRDSYEQYF	TGTGCCAGCAGCTTAGTATCCAGGGATTCCTACGAGCAGTACTTC
.	TRBV30	.	TRBJ2-7	CAWSVGLGRLAYEQYF	TGTGCCTGGAGTGTCGGGCTTGGTAGACTAGCCTACGAGCAGTACTTC
.	TRBV15	many	TRBJ2-5	CATSRDQETQYF	TGTGCCACCAGCAGAGATCAGGAGACCCAGTACTTC
TRBD2	TRBV28	few	TRBJ2-5	CASSLGRADYFRLQETQYF	TGTGCCAGCAGTTTAGGGAGGGCGGACTACTTTAGACTGCAAGAGACCCAGTACTTC
.	TRBV20-1	few	TRBJ2-3	CSARARGVGDTQYF	TGCAGTGCTAGAGCGCGCGGGGTTGGGGATACGCAGTATTTT
.	TRBV12-3/TRBV12-4	.	TRBJ1-2	CASSLRRLANYGYTF	TGTGCCAGCAGTTTAAGGCGCCTCGCTAACTATGGCTACACCTTC
TRBD1	TRBV30	.	TRBJ1-1	CAGGVRGRPEAFF	TGTGCCGGAGGGGTCAGGGGGCGACCTGAAGCTTTCTTT
.	TRBV20-1	many	TRBJ2-7	CSAAELARYEQYF	TGCAGTGCTGCAGAACTGGCGCGTTACGAGCAGTACTTC
TRBD1	TRBV7-3	few	TRBJ2-5	CASSFGRDRGETQYF	TGTGCCAGCAGCTTTGGCCGGGACAGGGGTGAGACCCAGTACTTC
TRBD2	TRBV7-3	.	TRBJ2-3	CASSLGTKTDTQYF	TGTGCCAGCAGCCTAGGGACTAAGACAGATACGCAGTATTTT
TRBD2	TRBV5-1	few	TRBJ2-5	CASSLTSGTKETQYF	TGCGCCAGCAGCTTGACTAGCGGGACTAAAGAGACCCAGTACTTC
TRBD1	TRBV28	few	TRBJ1-4	CASSRAGGEKLFF	TGTGCCAGCAGCCGGGCAGGGGGTGAAAAACTGTTTTTT
.	TRBV9	few	TRBJ2-1	CASSVAGDEQFF	TGTGCCAGCAGCGTAGCGGGCGATGAGCAGTTCTTC
TRBD2	TRBV10-3	many	TRBJ2-5	CAISEPHSAGGQETQYF	TGTGCCATCAGTGAGCCCCACTCAGCGGGGGGCCAAGAGACCCAGTACTTC
TRBD1	TRBV27	.	TRBJ2-6	CASSYTGAGANVLTF	TGTGCCAGCAGTTACACAGGGGCTGGGGCCAACGTCCTGACTTTC
.	TRBV5-1	.	TRBJ2-1	CASSLYGTGSYNEQFF	TGCGCCAGCAGCTTGTATGGGACGGGCTCCTACAATGAGCAGTTCTTC
.	TRBV13	.	TRBJ2-1	CASSLWNEQFF	TGTGCCAGCAGCTTATGGAATGAGCAGTTCTTC
.	TRBV29-1	few	TRBJ2-3	CSVGGGFGTDTQYF	TGCAGCGTTGGAGGCGGCTTCGGCACAGATACGCAGTATTTT
TRBD1	TRBV7-2	few	TRBJ2-7	CASSPRTGDEQYF	TGTGCCAGCAGCCCACGGACAGGGGACGAGCAGTACTTC
.	TRBV3-1	many	TRBJ2-1	CASSHRGDEQFF	TGTGCCAGCAGCCACCGGGGAGATGAGCAGTTCTTC
.	TRBV27	.	TRBJ2-7	CASSFFYEQYF	TGTGCCAGCAGTTTTTTCTACGAGCAGTACTTC
.	TRBV12-3/TRBV12-4	.	TRBJ1-2	CASSLFTRSGYTF	TGTGCCAGCAGTCTCTTCACAAGGTCTGGCTACACCTTC
TRBD1	TRBV25-1	.	TRBJ1-2	CASRGDRGYGYAF	TGTGCCAGCAGGGGGGACAGGGGCTATGGCTACGCCTTC
TRBD2	TRBV7-3	.	TRBJ2-5	CASSLAGDPSETQYF	TGTGCCAGCAGCTTGGCGGGGGACCCCTCAGAGACCCAGTACTTC
TRBD1	TRBV10-2	few	TRBJ2-3	CASSEWTGEADTQYF	TGCGCCAGCAGTGAGTGGACAGGGGAGGCAGATACGCAGTATTTT
.	TRBV9	few	TRBJ2-1	CASSETEASYNEQFF	TGTGCCAGCAGCGAAACGGAGGCATCCTACAATGAGCAGTTCTTC
.	TRBV4-3	few	TRBJ1-2	CASSQDLWDYGYTF	TGCGCCAGCAGCCAAGATCTATGGGACTATGGCTACACCTTC
.	TRBV28	few	TRBJ2-3	CASSSGRTDTQYF	TGTGCCAGCAGTTCTGGGCGTACAGATACGCAGTATTTT
TRBD2	TRBV4-1	many	TRBJ2-5	CASSQERTAGGLQETQYF	TGCGCCAGCAGCCAAGAACGGACAGCGGGGGGGCTGCAAGAGACCCAGTACTTC
.	TRBV5-1	few	TRBJ2-2	CASSFIQGNTGELFF	TGCGCCAGCAGCTTTATACAGGGGAACACCGGGGAGCTGTTTTTT
.	TRBV3-1	many	TRBJ1-6	CASSQGGQNSPLHF	TGTGCCAGCAGCCAAGGCGGCCAGAATTCACCCCTCCACTTT
.	TRBV7-9	few	TRBJ2-1	CAISPRGSLFF	TGTGCCATTTCTCCCAGGGGTTCGTTGTTCTTC
TRBD1	TRBV6-2/TRBV6-3	.	TRBJ1-1	CASSWPTGDTEAFF	TGTGCCAGCAGTTGGCCGACAGGGGACACTGAAGCTTTCTTT
.	TRBV7-2	few	TRBJ1-2	CASSSTGPRQYGYTF	TGTGCCAGCAGCTCGACAGGCCCAAGGCAATATGGCTACACCTTC
.	TRBV6-1	few	TRBJ2-3	CASRDHSSTDTQYF	TGTGCCAGCAGGGACCACAGTAGCACAGATACGCAGTATTTT
TRBD1	TRBV5-1	.	TRBJ1-1	CASSLDRGMNTEAFF	TGCGCCAGCAGCCTGGACAGGGGCATGAACACTGAAGCTTTCTTT
.	TRBV20-1	.	TRBJ2-6	CSARGESGANVLTF	TGCAGTGCTAGGGGGGAATCTGGGGCCAACGTCCTGACTTTC
.	TRBV6-6	few	TRBJ2-7	CASSYYRTGDEQYF	TGTGCCAGCAGTTATTACCGGACGGGGGACGAGCAGTACTTC
.	TRBV5-1	few	TRBJ2-5	CASGIQAADETQYF	TGCGCCAGCGGGATCCAGGCCGCGGATGAGACCCAGTACTTC
.	TRBV6-4	.	TRBJ2-5	CASSDKSGPTQYF	TGTGCCAGCAGTGATAAGTCTGGTCCGACCCAGTACTTC
.	TRBV2	.	TRBJ1-4	CASRPGATNEKLFF	TGTGCCAGCAGGCCGGGAGCAACTAATGAAAAACTGTTTTTT
TRBD2	TRBV7-9	.	TRBJ2-2	CASTPSGGFTGELFF	TGTGCCAGCACACCTAGCGGGGGGTTCACCGGGGAGCTGTTTTTT